The rows below give T cell receptor beta chains drawn from one sample of a study of cytomegalovirus exposure and HLA in healthy donors. Measured with immunoSEQ multiplex PCR; TCRdb has only the in-frame clones, and not every one. The table lists under 250,000 clones, more than 75% of them singletons. The sequenced sample was PBMCs. The receptors come from a woman between 18 and 29 years old in good health and CMV-seropositive. Each CDR3 is given with its conserved first and last residue. Each record gives: clone size, J gene, D gene, V gene, CDR3 DNA, CDR3 protein. The D gene is left open where the match is weak. Some rows mark clone size as missing; the rest say once, few, many or name a class of expanded clone.

clone_size: NA
j_call: TRBJ2-1
d_call: NA
v_call: TRBV4-1
cdr3_nt: TGCGCCAGCAGCCAAGAGGGTTCAGGATACTCCTACAATGAGCAGTTCTTC
cdr3_aa: CASSQEGSGYSYNEQFF

clone_size: NA
j_call: TRBJ2-2
d_call: TRBD2
v_call: TRBV9
cdr3_nt: TGTGCCAGCAGCCCCGGGACTATATCGAACACCGGGGAGCTGTTTTTT
cdr3_aa: CASSPGTISNTGELFF

clone_size: few
j_call: TRBJ1-1
d_call: NA
v_call: TRBV5-1
cdr3_nt: TGCGCCAGCACCGACAATCCTGGGACTGAAGCTTTCTTT
cdr3_aa: CASTDNPGTEAFF

clone_size: NA
j_call: TRBJ1-2
d_call: TRBD1
v_call: TRBV5-4
cdr3_nt: TGTGCCAGCAGCCCGGACAGGGGATTCTATGGCTACACCTTC
cdr3_aa: CASSPDRGFYGYTF

clone_size: NA
j_call: TRBJ1-4
d_call: TRBD1
v_call: TRBV28
cdr3_nt: TGTGCCAGCAGTACATACAGGGGGCTTGGAGAAAAACTGTTTTTT
cdr3_aa: CASSTYRGLGEKLFF

clone_size: NA
j_call: TRBJ2-1
d_call: NA
v_call: TRBV18
cdr3_nt: TGTGCCAGCTCACCACAACCGGCGGGGTTTGGGAATGAGCAGTTCTTC
cdr3_aa: CASSPQPAGFGNEQFF

clone_size: NA
j_call: TRBJ1-5
d_call: NA
v_call: TRBV4-2
cdr3_nt: TGTGCCAGCAGCCAAGACCCGGCCCGGGATTATCAGCCCCAGCATTTT
cdr3_aa: CASSQDPARDYQPQHF

clone_size: NA
j_call: TRBJ2-5
d_call: NA
v_call: TRBV4-1
cdr3_nt: TGCGCCAGCAGCCAAGACTCGCAGACAGGGGAGGGAGAGGCCCAGTACTTC
cdr3_aa: CASSQDSQTGEGEAQYF

clone_size: once
j_call: TRBJ1-1
d_call: NA
v_call: TRBV19
cdr3_nt: TGTGCCAGTAGTATTGTAAGCAGGGCTTGCACTGAAGCTTTCTTT
cdr3_aa: CASSIVSRACTEAFF

clone_size: NA
j_call: TRBJ1-1
d_call: NA
v_call: TRBV29-1
cdr3_nt: TGCAGCGTTGATGAGGCTCGGACTGAAGCTTTCTTT
cdr3_aa: CSVDEARTEAFF

clone_size: NA
j_call: TRBJ2-7
d_call: TRBD2
v_call: TRBV6-5
cdr3_nt: TGTGCCAGTCCGGGACTAGACGGCGACGAGCAGTACTTC
cdr3_aa: CASPGLDGDEQYF

clone_size: NA
j_call: TRBJ1-2
d_call: TRBD1
v_call: TRBV5-1
cdr3_nt: TGCGCCAGCAGGGGGGCAGGGGGCCTTACTAACTATGGCTACACCTTC
cdr3_aa: CASRGAGGLTNYGYTF

clone_size: NA
j_call: TRBJ2-1
d_call: TRBD2
v_call: TRBV30
cdr3_nt: TGTGCCTGGAGTGGATCCGGACTAGCGGCCCGACAGTTCTTC
cdr3_aa: CAWSGSGLAARQFF

clone_size: few
j_call: TRBJ2-2
d_call: TRBD1
v_call: TRBV12-5
cdr3_nt: TGTGCTAGTGCCCCAGCGCCCGGGACAGGGGGCGGGGAGCTGTTTTTT
cdr3_aa: CASAPAPGTGGGELFF

clone_size: NA
j_call: TRBJ1-1
d_call: TRBD1
v_call: TRBV5-1
cdr3_nt: TGCGCCAGCAGCCCGGGACAGGGCACTGAAGCTTTCTTT
cdr3_aa: CASSPGQGTEAFF

clone_size: NA
j_call: TRBJ2-7
d_call: NA
v_call: TRBV5-4
cdr3_nt: TGTGCCAGCAGCTTCAGCTCCTACGAGCAGTACTTC
cdr3_aa: CASSFSSYEQYF

clone_size: NA
j_call: TRBJ2-7
d_call: TRBD2
v_call: TRBV5-1
cdr3_nt: TGCGCCAGCAGCCCGATGGGGGGGGCCTACGAGCAGTACTTC
cdr3_aa: CASSPMGGAYEQYF

clone_size: once
j_call: TRBJ1-5
d_call: TRBD1
v_call: TRBV28
cdr3_nt: TGTGCCAGCAGTTTCCGGACATTAGGGGGCCATCAGCCCCAGCATTTT
cdr3_aa: CASSFRTLGGHQPQHF

clone_size: NA
j_call: TRBJ2-1
d_call: TRBD2
v_call: TRBV27
cdr3_nt: TGTGCCAGCAGTTTAGGGGTAGCGGGAGGGATGAATCAGCAGTTCTTC
cdr3_aa: CASSLGVAGGMNQQFF

clone_size: few
j_call: TRBJ2-3
d_call: NA
v_call: TRBV5-4
cdr3_nt: TGTGCCAGCAGCTTGCAGGGGCTGGATACGCAGTATTTT
cdr3_aa: CASSLQGLDTQYF

clone_size: NA
j_call: TRBJ1-5
d_call: NA
v_call: TRBV25-1
cdr3_nt: TGTGCCAGCAGTGAAACCGGAGATGTTCAGCCCCAGCATTTT
cdr3_aa: CASSETGDVQPQHF

clone_size: once
j_call: TRBJ1-1
d_call: NA
v_call: TRBV5-6
cdr3_nt: TGTGCCAGCGTCCATGGCCAGGGTTCGGCTGAAGCTTTCTTT
cdr3_aa: CASVHGQGSAEAFF

clone_size: NA
j_call: TRBJ2-1
d_call: NA
v_call: TRBV11-2
cdr3_nt: TGTGCCAGCAGCCCGAGACCCCCTAGCGACAATGAGCAGTTCTTC
cdr3_aa: CASSPRPPSDNEQFF

clone_size: NA
j_call: TRBJ2-7
d_call: TRBD2
v_call: TRBV9
cdr3_nt: TGTGCCAGCAGCGCGAGCGGGAAATCTCAGGTATACGAGCAGTACTTC
cdr3_aa: CASSASGKSQVYEQYF

clone_size: NA
j_call: TRBJ2-7
d_call: TRBD2
v_call: TRBV27
cdr3_nt: TGTGCCAGCAGTTTATCCGGACTAGCGGGGCCCTACGAGCAGTACTTC
cdr3_aa: CASSLSGLAGPYEQYF

clone_size: NA
j_call: TRBJ2-6
d_call: NA
v_call: TRBV12-5
cdr3_nt: TGTGCTAGTGCTCCCGAGACTCAGGGAGCCAACGTCCTGACTTTC
cdr3_aa: CASAPETQGANVLTF

clone_size: NA
j_call: TRBJ2-7
d_call: NA
v_call: TRBV5-8
cdr3_nt: TGTGCCAGCAGCTTGGCTAGGGCTAGCCCCGACGAGCAGTACTTC
cdr3_aa: CASSLARASPDEQYF

clone_size: NA
j_call: TRBJ2-7
d_call: NA
v_call: TRBV7-7
cdr3_nt: TGTGCCAGCAGTTTAGGACGTCCGCGGGACTCCTACGAGCAGTACTTC
cdr3_aa: CASSLGRPRDSYEQYF

clone_size: NA
j_call: TRBJ1-5
d_call: NA
v_call: TRBV30
cdr3_nt: TGTGCCTGGAGTCGGGACACAACGCAGCCCCAGCATTTT
cdr3_aa: CAWSRDTTQPQHF

clone_size: NA
j_call: TRBJ1-2
d_call: TRBD1
v_call: TRBV5-8
cdr3_nt: TGTGCCAGCAGCCAGGGACAGGGCTCTAACTATGGCTACACCTTC
cdr3_aa: CASSQGQGSNYGYTF